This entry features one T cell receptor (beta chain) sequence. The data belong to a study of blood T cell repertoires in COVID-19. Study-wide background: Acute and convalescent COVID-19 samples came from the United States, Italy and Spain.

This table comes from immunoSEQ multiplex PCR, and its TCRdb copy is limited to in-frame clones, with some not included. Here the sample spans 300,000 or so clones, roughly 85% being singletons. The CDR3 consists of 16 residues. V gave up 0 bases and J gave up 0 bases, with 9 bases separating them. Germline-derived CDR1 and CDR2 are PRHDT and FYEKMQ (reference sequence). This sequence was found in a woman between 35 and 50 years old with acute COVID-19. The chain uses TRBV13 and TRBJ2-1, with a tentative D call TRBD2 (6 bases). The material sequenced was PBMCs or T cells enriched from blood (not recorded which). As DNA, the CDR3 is TGTGCCAGCAGCTTAGGCGGGGGTAGCTCCTACAATGAGCAGTTCTTC. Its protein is CASSLGGGSSYNEQFF. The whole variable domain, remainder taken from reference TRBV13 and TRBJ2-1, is AAGVIQSPRHLIKEKRETATLKCYPIPRHDTVYWYQQGPGQDPQFLISFYEKMQSDKGSIPDRFSAQQFSDYHSELNMSSLELGDSALYFCASSLGGGSSYNEQFFGPGTRLTVL.